A selection of T cell receptor beta chains follows, all from one sample in a study of early T cells in non-severe SARS-CoV-2 infection. TCRdb fed the 5' RACE reads into MiXCR, producing one record per CDR3 protein. The sample carries about 80,000 distinct CDR3 sequences, around 13% recorded once. The sequenced sample consisted of whole blood. These receptors all stem from an adult who was a healthcare worker with PCR-confirmed SARS-CoV-2 infection or an uninfected control (not recorded which). Both conserved end residues are part of each CDR3. A D gene is named only where the DNA matches it firmly. Not every row has a clone size; where given, it reads once, few, many or a size class.

V gene	clone size	D gene	J gene	CDR3 DNA	CDR3 protein
TRBV25-1	many	TRBD1	TRBJ2-2	TGTGCCAGCAGTGAATGGGACAGCCCGAACACCGGGGAGCTGTTTTTT	CASSEWDSPNTGELFF
TRBV7-2	many	TRBD1	TRBJ1-2	TGTGCCAGCAGCCTGACAGGGGGTGGACGCATTAACTATGGCTACACCTTC	CASSLTGGGRINYGYTF
TRBV20-1	many	TRBD2	TRBJ2-1	TGCAGTGCTAGGGTCCTAGCGGGAAGCGAGCAGTTCTTC	CSARVLAGSEQFF
TRBV6-5	many	TRBD1	TRBJ2-7	TGTGCCAGCAGTTTCACGGGACAGGGAAGGTACGAGCAGTACTTC	CASSFTGQGRYEQYF
TRBV6-5	-	TRBD1	TRBJ1-1	TGTGCCAGCTTGGGGACAGCGAACACTGAAGCTTTCTTT	CASLGTANTEAFF
TRBV29-1	few	-	TRBJ2-7	TGCAGCGTCGGGGCCGACATGACGGCGGCGGAGCAGTACTTC	CSVGADMTAAEQYF
TRBV20-1	few	TRBD1	TRBJ2-1	TGCAGTGCAAGGGGACAGCCCCGTCGAGATGAGCAGTTCTTC	CSARGQPRRDEQFF
TRBV4-3	many	-	TRBJ2-6	TGCGCCAGCAGCCACTCAAACTCCGGCGGTACTGGGGCCAACGTCCTGACTTTC	CASSHSNSGGTGANVLTF
TRBV3-1	-	-	TRBJ2-7	TGTGCCAGCAGCCCTTCCGGGACACCGGCCAAGCAGTACTTC	CASSPSGTPAKQYF
TRBV27	few	-	TRBJ1-6	TGTGCCAGCAGCCCCGAAGGACTCAATAATTCACCCCTCCACTTT	CASSPEGLNNSPLHF
TRBV7-6	-	-	TRBJ2-7	TGTGCCAGCAGCGCCATACAGGGTTCCTTTACCTACGAGCAGTACTTC	CASSAIQGSFTYEQYF
TRBV15	once	TRBD2	TRBJ2-1	TGTGCCACCGATCGGAGCGGGGGCGCCTACAATGAGCAGTTCTTC	CATDRSGGAYNEQFF
TRBV12-3/TRBV12-4	-	TRBD1	TRBJ2-5	TGTGCCAGCAGCAGGGACAGCCTGAAGTCTCAAGAGACCCAGTACTTC	CASSRDSLKSQETQYF
TRBV9	-	TRBD1	TRBJ2-1	TGTGCCAGCAGCGTAGCGGGACAGGGAAGACTTAATGAGCAGTTCTTC	CASSVAGQGRLNEQFF
TRBV5-1	-	TRBD1	TRBJ2-7	TGCGCCAGCATGGTATCGGGACAGGGGATTTACGAGCAGTACTTC	CASMVSGQGIYEQYF